This is a list of T cell receptor beta chains from one sample in a study of blood T cell repertoires in COVID-19. Libraries were prepared by immunoSEQ multiplex PCR; TCRdb keeps only in-frame clonotypes and omits some of them. The sample yields 100,000 to 150,000 clones, about 86% seen once. Sequenced input: peripheral blood. These receptor sequences come from a man of 80 years or more with active or convalescent COVID-19. CDR3s include the opening cysteine and the closing phenylalanine or tryptophan. Each record gives: clone size, V gene, CDR3 protein. The listing skips clone size in some rows; elsewhere it reads once, few, many or a size class.

size: NA
V: TRBV7-8
CDR3: CASSLTGAGRGTQYF

size: NA
V: TRBV4-3
CDR3: CASSLAADEKLFF

size: once
V: TRBV28
CDR3: CASSLPGQGWNEQFF

size: NA
V: TRBV14
CDR3: CASSPFDGQVAQYF

size: NA
V: TRBV7-9
CDR3: CASSLLRDRGNEQFF

size: NA
V: TRBV19
CDR3: CASRDRLTGELFF

size: NA
V: TRBV6-2/TRBV6-3
CDR3: CASSTGQGPSGANVLTF

size: NA
V: TRBV5-1
CDR3: CASSIYSGGATDTQYF

size: NA
V: TRBV3-1/TRBV3-2
CDR3: CASSQGGGQPQHF

size: NA
V: TRBV18
CDR3: CASSQADSEAFF

size: NA
V: TRBV5-6
CDR3: CASSLTGAFFYEQYF

size: NA
V: TRBV5-1
CDR3: CASRGTGSPLHF

size: NA
V: TRBV7-8
CDR3: CASSLVGDSFSGHSGNTIYF

size: NA
V: TRBV5-1
CDR3: CASSSGLMQETQYF

size: few
V: TRBV4-1
CDR3: CASSQDRQGLQETQYF

size: NA
V: TRBV7-2
CDR3: CASSLREGTGELFF

size: few
V: TRBV4-1
CDR3: CASSQDPGSRGEKLFF

size: NA
V: TRBV6-2/TRBV6-3
CDR3: CASSRDRIQETQYF

size: once
V: TRBV7-3
CDR3: CASSTGLNTEAFF

size: NA
V: TRBV4-3
CDR3: CASSQDRGNYGYTF

size: NA
V: TRBV28
CDR3: CASSLFVTVNTEAFF